The next 13 T cell receptor beta chains were all read from a single sample in a study of cytomegalovirus exposure and HLA in healthy donors. The PCR was carried out with 60 Vbeta primers and 13 Jbeta primers. Data came from immunoSEQ multiplex PCR; TCRdb stores just in-frame clones and leaves some out. The data show 120,000 or so clones, approximately 80% seen once. Material: PBMCs. The receptor set was obtained from a young woman in good health and CMV-seronegative.

V usage is TRBV11-2 and J usage is TRBJ2-7; D might be TRBD1 (8 bases). Per germline, CDR1 SGHAT and CDR2 FQNNGV. The CDR3 is made up of 14 amino acids. Trimming removed 2 bases at V and 8 bases at J, with 16 bases between. For the CDR3, the DNA is TGTGCCAGCAGCTTAATCCTACAGGGGGGGAAGCAGTACTTC. It yields the protein CASSLILQGGKQYF.

This sequence joins TRBV27 and TRBJ2-1; maybe TRBD2 (6 bases). Germline loops: CDR1 MNHEY, CDR2 SMNVEV (reference sequence). CDR3 length: 16 amino acids. Trimming took 6 bases from V and 3 from J, leaving 18 bases between them. CDR3 nucleotide sequence: TGTGCCAGCAGAATGGCCATAGCGGCGTTCTACAATGAGCAGTTCTTC. Translation: CASRMAIAAFYNEQFF.

The V and J genes are TRBV5-5 and TRBJ2-2; 13 bases map to TRBD2. Germline V gene sequence: CDR1 SGHKS, CDR2 YYEKEE (reference sequence). This CDR3 spans 18 amino acids. V trimming: 1 base; J trimming: 7 bases; junction bases outside the gene matches: 10. As DNA, the CDR3 is TGTGCCAGCAGCTTGATACTAGCGGGAGGGCCTCAGGGCGGGGAGCTGTTTTTT. This encodes CASSLILAGGPQGGELFF.

The gene calls are TRBV11-2 and TRBJ1-2, with D maybe TRBD1 (6 bases). The germline CDR1 and CDR2 sequences are SGHAT and FQNNGV. V lost 3 bases and J lost 4, with 12 bases in between. This CDR3 has 14 residues. CDR3 protein: CASSFTGLAYGYTF. DNA of the CDR3: TGTGCCAGCAGCTTTACAGGGCTAGCCTATGGCTACACCTTC.

The chain links TRBV15 to TRBJ2-3; TRBD1 matches at 11 bases. The CDR3 loop spans 13 amino acids. Trimming at V came to 9 bases and at J to 4 bases, leaving 3 bases not matched to a gene. Germline V lookup: CDR1 LNHNV, CDR2 YYDKDF (reference sequence). CDR3 coding DNA: TGTGCCACTGGGACAGGGGGAGCAGATACGCAGTATTTT. Translation gives CATGTGGADTQYF.

J is TRBJ2-1 and V is TRBV27; weak D call: TRBD2 (6 bases). Trimming cost V 7 bases and J 7 bases, with 26 bases left between them. CDR3 length: 17 residues. Germline V lookup: CDR1 MNHEY, CDR2 SMNVEV (reference sequence). The CDR3 sequence: CASIASGLVGGRNEQFF. The CDR3 nucleotides read TGTGCCAGCATCGCATCGGGACTGGTTGGGGGTCGGAATGAGCAGTTCTTC.

This chain links TRBV11-2 with TRBJ1-5, with D unresolved. This CDR3 has 15 residues. Germline loops: CDR1 SGHAT, CDR2 FQNNGV. Between the trimmed V and J ends, which lost 3 bases and 2 bases, there was a span of 11 bases. The CDR3 DNA follows: TGTGCCAGCAGCTTCGGTCCCTCCGGCAATCAGCCCCAGCATTTT. Its translation is CASSFGPSGNQPQHF.

This clone appeared a single time. The chain has TRBV6-5 and TRBJ2-5; TRBD2 matches at 13 bases. Germline V gives CDR1 MNHEY, CDR2 SVGAGI. CDR3 size: 14 residues. V trimming: 6 bases; J trimming: 8 bases; junction bases outside the gene matches: 6. CDR3 loop: CASSPWTSGRTQYF. The CDR3 region has the DNA TGTGCCAGCAGCCCCTGGACTAGCGGGAGAACCCAGTACTTC.

This clone was observed once. The chain carries TRBV4-3 and TRBJ2-3; 7 bases are shared with TRBD2. Germline CDR1 and CDR2: LGHNA and YSLEER. V was pared by 8 bases and J by 6 bases, with 23 bases of the junction left unmatched. The CDR3 consists of 18 residues. CDR3 DNA: TGCGCCAGCTTCCGAGGGCCACTAGCGCCTTCTTTGAGCGATACGCAGTATTTT. This encodes CASFRGPLAPSLSDTQYF.

This rearrangement joins TRBV19 to TRBJ2-7; TRBD2 aligns across 8 bases. CDR1 LNHDA and CDR2 SQIVND come from the germline V gene (reference sequence). The CDR3 spans 14 residues. The junction had 8 bases not matched to a gene; V was cut back by 6 bases and J by 4 bases. The DNA for the CDR3 is TGTGCCAGTAGATTGACTAGCGAATCGTACGAGCAGTACTTC. Its protein product is CASRLTSESYEQYF.

V is TRBV6-1 and J is TRBJ2-7; D is possibly TRBD1 (6 bases). The germline CDR1 and CDR2 sequences are MNHNS and SASEGT. This CDR3 is built from 14 residues. The V and J ends lost 2 bases and 3 bases respectively, with 11 bases between them. This CDR3 reads CASSELGRGYEQYF. The CDR3 coding sequence is TGTGCCAGCAGTGAATTGGGCAGGGGCTACGAGCAGTACTTC.

The chain links TRBV5-1 to TRBJ1-6; 7 bases fit TRBD1. The CDR3 is 16 amino acids. Trimming removed 6 bases from V and 0 bases from J; junction bases left unmatched: 6. Germline V gene data show CDR1 as SGHRS and CDR2 as YFSETQ. CDR3 loop: CASKEDRSSYNSPLHF. The CDR3 DNA reads TGCGCCAGCAAGGAGGACAGGAGCTCCTATAATTCACCCCTCCACTTT.

The chain joins TRBV9 to TRBJ2-7; a possible D gene is TRBD2 (6 bases). CDR3 length: 14 amino acids. The germline V and J ends were trimmed by 4 bases and 0 bases, with 11 bases remaining between them. The germline V gene encodes CDR1 SGDLS and CDR2 YYNGEE. The CDR3 sequence: CASSTTGDSYEQYF. CDR3 nucleotide sequence: TGTGCCAGCAGCACGACGGGGGACTCCTACGAGCAGTACTTC. Based on the CDR3 plus reference TRBV9 and TRBJ2-7, the full variable domain is DSGVTQTPKHLITATGQRVTLRCSPRSGDLSVYWYQQSLDQGLQFLIQYYNGEERAKGNILERFSAQQFPDLHSELNLSSLELGDSALYFCASSTTGDSYEQYFGPGTRLTVT.